The clone carrying this T cell receptor beta chain was seen repeatedly, ten times or more. Its cognate antigen is unknown. Germline CDR1 and CDR2: SGHTA and FQGNSA. V dropped 5 bases and J dropped 7 bases, with 9 bases sitting between them. The CDR3 runs 12 residues. From RNA transcripts, TCR beta CDR3 regions were amplified. TCR CDR3 regions were first amplified by RT-PCR with HTBI primers. In TCRdb, the multiplex PCR reads were re-called with MiXCR into one record per CDR3 protein. Found here are hundreds of thousands of distinct CDR3 sequences, about 18% of them singletons; the top ten hold about 50%. The data belong to a study of T cells in Graves' hyperthyroidism and ophthalmopathy. General study results and limits: Stable hyperthyroidism was separated from ophthalmopathy by a model based on 13 V-J features.

The sample taken for sequencing was blood. This TCR was recovered from an older woman with Graves' ophthalmopathy. The chain recombines TRBV7-2 with TRBJ1-5; D is perhaps TRBD1 (5 bases). As DNA, the CDR3 is TGTGCCAGCAGCGTCCAGGGCCAGCCCCAGCATTTT. It translates to CASSVQGQPQHF.